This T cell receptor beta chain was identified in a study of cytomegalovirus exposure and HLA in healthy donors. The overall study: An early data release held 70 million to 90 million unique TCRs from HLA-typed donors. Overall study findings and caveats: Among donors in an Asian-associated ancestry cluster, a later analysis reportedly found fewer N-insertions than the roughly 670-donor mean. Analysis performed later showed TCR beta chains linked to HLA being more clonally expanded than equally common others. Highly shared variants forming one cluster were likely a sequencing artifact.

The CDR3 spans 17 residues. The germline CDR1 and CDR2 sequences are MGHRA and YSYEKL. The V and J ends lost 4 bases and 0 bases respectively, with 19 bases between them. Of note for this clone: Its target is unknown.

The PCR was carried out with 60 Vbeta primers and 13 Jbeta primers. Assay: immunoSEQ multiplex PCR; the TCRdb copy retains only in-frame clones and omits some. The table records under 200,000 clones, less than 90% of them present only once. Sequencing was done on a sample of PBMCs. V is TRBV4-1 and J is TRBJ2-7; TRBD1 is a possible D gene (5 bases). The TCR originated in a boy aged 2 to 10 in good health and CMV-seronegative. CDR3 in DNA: TGCGCCAGCAGCCCAGAGATTTTTCAGGGATTCTCCTACGAGCAGTACTTC. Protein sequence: CASSPEIFQGFSYEQYF.